The rows below give T cell receptor beta chains drawn from one sample of a study of early stage breast cancer tumors. Using immunoSEQ multiplex PCR, the repertoire was profiled, and TCRdb retains in-frame clones only, with some absent. The sample carries 51,000 or so clones, about 80% recorded once. Specimen: blood. These receptors were obtained from a person aged 45 to 59 with breast cancer. The CDR3 runs from the conserved cysteine through the conserved F or W. The D gene is left open where the match is weak. Where a row states a size, it is once, few, many or the class of an expanded clone; other rows omit it.

once	TRBV30	TRBJ1-1	14	TRBD1	TGTGCCTGGACTGGGACAGGTGCCCTCAGAGGAGCTTTCTTT	CAWTGTGALRGAFF
-	TRBV4-2	TRBJ1-2	15	TRBD1	TGTGCCAGCAGCCAAGTTACAGGGGCGCACTATGGCTACACCTTC	CASSQVTGAHYGYTF
-	TRBV7-8	TRBJ2-3	13	-	TGTGCCAGCAGCTTAAACGAGGGAGGTACGGAGTATTTT	CASSLNEGGTEYF
-	TRBV5-1	TRBJ2-5	14	TRBD2	TGCGCCAGCAGCTTGTTGCGGGGGGGCAAGACCCAGTACTTC	CASSLLRGGKTQYF
-	TRBV19	TRBJ2-3	16	-	TGTGCCAGTAGTGCGAGGGAGCGGAAGGGCACAGATACGCAGTATTTT	CASSARERKGTDTQYF
-	TRBV10-1	TRBJ2-5	15	TRBD1	TGCGCCAGCAGTGACCTCAGGACAGGTTCGGAGACCCAGTACTTC	CASSDLRTGSETQYF
-	TRBV18	TRBJ1-5	13	-	TGTGCCAGCTCACCATCCTCCGCCCAGCCCCAGCATTTT	CASSPSSAQPQHF
-	TRBV4-3	TRBJ2-5	15	TRBD2	TGCGCCAGCAGCCAAAGAGCGGGACCTTGGGAGACCCAGTACTTC	CASSQRAGPWETQYF
-	TRBV30	TRBJ2-5	13	-	TGTGCCTGGAGTGTGAGTGGGGGAGAGACCCAGTACTTC	CAWSVSGGETQYF
-	TRBV9	TRBJ2-1	20	TRBD2	TGTGCCAGCAGCATGACTTTAGCGGGAGGCCTCGGGTTGGCGATTAATGAGCAGTTCTTC	CASSMTLAGGLGLAINEQFF
few	TRBV15	TRBJ2-3	15	-	TGTGCCACCAGCAGAGATCGGGTCCACACAGATACGCAGTATTTT	CATSRDRVHTDTQYF
once	TRBV9	TRBJ2-7	14	-	TGTGCCAGCAGCGACCACAGGGACCGCTACGAGCAGTACTTC	CASSDHRDRYEQYF
-	TRBV11-2	TRBJ2-3	17	TRBD1	TGTGCCAGCAGCTTATTTGTGCCCTACAGGGGTACAGATACGCAGTATTTT	CASSLFVPYRGTDTQYF
-	TRBV29-1	TRBJ2-1	10	-	TGCAGCGTTGAGACTGTTTCTAAGTTCTTC	CSVETVSKFF